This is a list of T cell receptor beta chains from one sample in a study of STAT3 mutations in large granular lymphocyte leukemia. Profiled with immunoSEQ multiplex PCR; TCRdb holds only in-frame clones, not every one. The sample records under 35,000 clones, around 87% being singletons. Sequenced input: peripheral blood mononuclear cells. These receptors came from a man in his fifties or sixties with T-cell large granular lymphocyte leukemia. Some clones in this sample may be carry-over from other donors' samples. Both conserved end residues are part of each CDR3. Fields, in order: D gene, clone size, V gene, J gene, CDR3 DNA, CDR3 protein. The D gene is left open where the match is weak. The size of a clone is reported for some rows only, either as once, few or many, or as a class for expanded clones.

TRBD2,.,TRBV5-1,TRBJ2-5,TGCGCCAGCAGCCTCACTAGCGGAAAAGAGACCCAGTACTTC,CASSLTSGKETQYF
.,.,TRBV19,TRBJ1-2,TGTGCCAGTAGTATCGGGGGCGCAGACTATGGCTACACCTTC,CASSIGGADYGYTF
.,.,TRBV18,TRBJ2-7,TGTGCCAGCTCACGGACGGTATACGAGCAGTACTTC,CASSRTVYEQYF
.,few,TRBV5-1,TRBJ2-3,TGCGCCAGCATCTTGGACGGGAGTAATACGCAGTATTTT,CASILDGSNTQYF
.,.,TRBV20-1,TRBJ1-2,TGCAGTCTAGGGGCCCAGGGTGGCTACACCTTC,CSLGAQGGYTF
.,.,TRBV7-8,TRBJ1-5,TGTGCCAGCAGCTTAGACGGGCCACGCGTCAATCAGCCCCAGCATTTT,CASSLDGPRVNQPQHF
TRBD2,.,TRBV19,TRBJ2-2,TGTGCCAGTAGAGGACTAGCGGGAGGAAACGGGGAGCTGTTTTTT,CASRGLAGGNGELFF
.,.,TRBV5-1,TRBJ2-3,TGCGCCAGCAGCTTGGGACAGAATACAGATACGCAGTATTTT,CASSLGQNTDTQYF
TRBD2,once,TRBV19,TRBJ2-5,TGTGCCAGTAGTATAGATTGGCTAGCGGGAAAAGAGACCCAGTACTTC,CASSIDWLAGKETQYF
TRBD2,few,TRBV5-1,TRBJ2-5,TGCGCCAGCAGCTTGGGGGCGGGAGAAGAGACCCAGTACTTC,CASSLGAGEETQYF
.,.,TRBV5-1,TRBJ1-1,TGCGCCAGCAGCTTGAACACTGAAGCTTTCTTT,CASSLNTEAFF
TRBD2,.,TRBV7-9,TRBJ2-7,TGTGCCAGCAGCTTTCGAGCGGGAGGGCCCTACGAGCAGTACTTC,CASSFRAGGPYEQYF
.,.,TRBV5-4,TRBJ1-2,TGTGCCAGCAGCTTGTGGGGGCCCGGAGGCTACACCTTC,CASSLWGPGGYTF
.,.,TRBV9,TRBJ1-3,TGTGCCAGCACCGAGGTCCAGGGGACTGGAAACACCATATATTTT,CASTEVQGTGNTIYF
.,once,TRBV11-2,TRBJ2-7,TGTGCCAGCAGCTTAGGGGGAGGGACAGGTGTCGAGCAGTACTTC,CASSLGGGTGVEQYF
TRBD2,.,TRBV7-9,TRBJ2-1,TGTGCCAGCAGCCGAGCGGGAGCTCTCCAATGGGAGCAGTTCTTC,CASSRAGALQWEQFF
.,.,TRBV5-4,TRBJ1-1,TGTGCCAGCAGCTTGGACGCCGGGGCCACTGAAGCTTTCTTT,CASSLDAGATEAFF
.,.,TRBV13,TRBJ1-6,TGTGCCAGCAGCCAGGGGAATTCACCCCTCCACTTT,CASSQGNSPLHF
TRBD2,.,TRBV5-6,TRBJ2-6,TGTGCCAGCAGCGGCCTGGGACTAGCGGGGTCCTCTGGGGCCAACGTCCTGACTTTC,CASSGLGLAGSSGANVLTF
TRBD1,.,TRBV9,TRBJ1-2,TGTGCCAGCAGCGACCGACAGGGGTTGGACTATGGCTACACCTTC,CASSDRQGLDYGYTF
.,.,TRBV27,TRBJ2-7,TGTGCCAGTCTACTACGGGAGCAGTACTTC,CASLLREQYF
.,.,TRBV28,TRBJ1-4,TGTGCCAGCTCGGGCGCGGCTAATGAAAAACTGTTTTTT,CASSGAANEKLFF